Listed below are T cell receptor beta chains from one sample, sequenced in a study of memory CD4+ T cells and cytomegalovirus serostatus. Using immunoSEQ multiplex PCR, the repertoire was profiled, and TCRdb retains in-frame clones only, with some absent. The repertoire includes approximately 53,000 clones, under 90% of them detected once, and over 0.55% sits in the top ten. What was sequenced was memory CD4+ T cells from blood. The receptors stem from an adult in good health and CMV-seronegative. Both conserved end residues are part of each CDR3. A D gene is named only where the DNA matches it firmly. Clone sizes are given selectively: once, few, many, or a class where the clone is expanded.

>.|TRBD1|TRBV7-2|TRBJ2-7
TGTGCCAGCAGCTTAGATGGGACAGGGAGCTCCTACGAGCAGTACTTC
CASSLDGTGSSYEQYF
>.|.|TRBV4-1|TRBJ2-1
TGCGCCAGCAGCCAAGATCCGGTTGGGCCCCGAAGTAATGAGCAGTTCTTC
CASSQDPVGPRSNEQFF
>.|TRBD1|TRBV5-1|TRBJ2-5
TGCGCCAGCAGCCGAGGACAGGGGGGGACCCAGTACTTC
CASSRGQGGTQYF
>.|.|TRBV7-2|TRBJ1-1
TGTGCCAGCCTAGGCTCATGGACCACTGAAGCTTTCTTT
CASLGSWTTEAFF
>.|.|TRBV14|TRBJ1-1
TGTGCCAGCAGCCGGGGGTTGGGTACTGAAGCTTTCTTT
CASSRGLGTEAFF
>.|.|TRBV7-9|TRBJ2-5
TGTGCCAGCAGCGGGAGAGGGGGACAAGAGACCCAGTACTTC
CASSGRGGQETQYF
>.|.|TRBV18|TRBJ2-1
TGTGCCAGCTCACCACCGGGGGGGCGGGGCAATGAGCAGTTCTTC
CASSPPGGRGNEQFF
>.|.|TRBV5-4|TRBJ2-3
TGTGCCAGCAGCTGGGCCGGCGTTGGAGAGGATACGCAGTATTTT
CASSWAGVGEDTQYF
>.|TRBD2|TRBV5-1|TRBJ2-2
TGCGCCAGCAGCCGCTTAAGTAGCGGGGGCACGAACACCGGGGAGCTGTTTTTT
CASSRLSSGGTNTGELFF
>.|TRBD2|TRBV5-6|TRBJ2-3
TGTGCCAGCGCGTCCAGCGGGGGCGCAGATACGCAGTATTTT
CASASSGGADTQYF
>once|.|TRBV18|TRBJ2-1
TGTGCCAGCTCACCACCGGAGGTGAATGAGCAGTTCTTC
CASSPPEVNEQFF
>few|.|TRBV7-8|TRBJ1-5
TGTGCCAGCAGCCCAGGAGGCTATCAGCCCCAGCATTTT
CASSPGGYQPQHF
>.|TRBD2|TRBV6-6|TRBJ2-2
TGTGCCAGCCGCGGGACTAGCGGGTTCACCGGGGAGCTGTTTTTT
CASRGTSGFTGELFF
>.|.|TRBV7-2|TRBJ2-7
TGTGCCAGCAGCTTAAGGGGGCGGGGTTACGAGCAGTACTTC
CASSLRGRGYEQYF
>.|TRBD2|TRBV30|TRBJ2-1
TGTGCCTGGAGTCCCCCCGTTAGGCCTAGCGGGGGGGCCAGCAGCTCCTACAATGAGCAGTTCTTC
CAWSPPVRPSGGASSSYNEQFF
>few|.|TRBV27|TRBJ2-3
TGTGCCAGCAGTTTAGGGGTGTGGGGCCCGAACCAAGATACGCAGTATTTT
CASSLGVWGPNQDTQYF
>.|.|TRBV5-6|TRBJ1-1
TGTGCCAGCAGCTTTGGGGCAGGTCGTAACACTGAAGCTTTCTTT
CASSFGAGRNTEAFF
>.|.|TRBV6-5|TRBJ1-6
TGTGCCAGCAGCCGCCGGGTACCAAATTCACCCCTCCACTTT
CASSRRVPNSPLHF
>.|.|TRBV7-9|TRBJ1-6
TGTGCCAGCAGCCCCCTTGGACAGTCCGGTTCACCCCTCCACTTT
CASSPLGQSGSPLHF
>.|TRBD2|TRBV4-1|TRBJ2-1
TGCGCCAGCAGCCCTCACTCTAGCGGGGTGTGGAATGAGCAGTTCTTC
CASSPHSSGVWNEQFF
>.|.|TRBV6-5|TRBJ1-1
TGTGCCAGCAGTGACTACAGCCGGAACACTGAAGCTTTCTTT
CASSDYSRNTEAFF
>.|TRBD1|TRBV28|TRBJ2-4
TGTGCCAGCAGTTTACGGGACAGTCAGCCTCTTAAAAACATTCAGTACTTC
CASSLRDSQPLKNIQYF
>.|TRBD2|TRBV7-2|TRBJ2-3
TGTGCCAGCAGCCTCCGGGGGGGTTCAACAGATACGCAGTATTTT
CASSLRGGSTDTQYF
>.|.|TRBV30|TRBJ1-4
TGTGCCTGGAGTCAAGGACTCCCTAGGGGAAAACTGTTTTTT
CAWSQGLPRGKLFF
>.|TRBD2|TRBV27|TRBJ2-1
TGTGCCAGCAGTTTATTCCTAGCGGGGGGGCGCTACAATGAGCAGTTCTTC
CASSLFLAGGRYNEQFF
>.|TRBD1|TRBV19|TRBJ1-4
TGTGCCAGTAGGACAGGGGCAACTAATGAAAAACTGTTTTTT
CASRTGATNEKLFF
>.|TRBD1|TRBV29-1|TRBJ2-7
TGCAGCGTTGACGTCTCTGGACAGGGCCACGAGCAGTACTTC
CSVDVSGQGHEQYF
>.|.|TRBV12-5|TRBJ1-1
TGTGCTAGTGGTGGGGGCCCAATGAACACTGAAGCTTTCTTT
CASGGGPMNTEAFF
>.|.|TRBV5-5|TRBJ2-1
TGTGCCAGCAGCTCCGATACAGGGACCAATGAGCAGTTCTTC
CASSSDTGTNEQFF
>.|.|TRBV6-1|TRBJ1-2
TGTGCCAGCAGTTTATACAAAGACTATGGCTACACCTTC
CASSLYKDYGYTF
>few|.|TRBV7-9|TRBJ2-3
TGTGCCAGCAGCTTAGGACTACCCCCAGATACGCAGTATTTT
CASSLGLPPDTQYF
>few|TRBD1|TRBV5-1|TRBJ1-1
TGCGCCAGCAGCACCCAGACGGGACAGGGGGCCACTGAAGCTTTCTTT
CASSTQTGQGATEAFF
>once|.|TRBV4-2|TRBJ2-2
TGTGCCAGCAGCCAAGGAGGGCACGCCACGAGCACCGGGGAGCTGTTTTTT
CASSQGGHATSTGELFF
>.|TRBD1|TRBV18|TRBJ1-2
TGTGCCAGCTCACCAAGCAGGGGGGATCGAGGCTACACCTTC
CASSPSRGDRGYTF
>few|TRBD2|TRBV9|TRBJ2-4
TGTGCCAGGCGGGGGATAGCCAAAAACATTCAGTACTTC
CARRGIAKNIQYF
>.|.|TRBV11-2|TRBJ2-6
TGTGCCAGCAGGCGCGCCGGTTCAGCCACATTTCGTGGGGCCAACGTCCTGACTTTC
CASRRAGSATFRGANVLTF
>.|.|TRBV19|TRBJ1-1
TGTGCCAGTACTCATGGACCAGAGAACACTGAAGCTTTCTTT
CASTHGPENTEAFF
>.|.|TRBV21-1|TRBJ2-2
TGTGCCAGCAGCAAAGCGCTAATGGGAAGGGACACCGGGGAGCTGTTTTTT
CASSKALMGRDTGELFF
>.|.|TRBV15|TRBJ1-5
TGTGCCACCAGCAGAGATCCCACGCTCAGGGCGGGACAGCCCCAGCATTTT
CATSRDPTLRAGQPQHF
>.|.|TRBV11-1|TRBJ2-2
TGTGCCAGCAGCCAAAACAGGGCGAACACCGGGGAGCTGTTTTTT
CASSQNRANTGELFF
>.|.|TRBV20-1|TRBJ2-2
TGCAGTGCCACTAGACCCGGGGAGCTGTTTTTT
CSATRPGELFF
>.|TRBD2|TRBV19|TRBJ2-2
TGTGCCACCCACGATAGCGGGGGGCCCGACACCGGGGAGCTGTTTTTT
CATHDSGGPDTGELFF
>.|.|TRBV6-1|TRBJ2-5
TGTGCCAGCAGTGATCGCAAGGCAGGGGAGACCCAGTACTTC
CASSDRKAGETQYF
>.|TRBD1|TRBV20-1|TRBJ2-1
TGCAGTGGACAGGGTTACAATGAGCAGTTCTTC
CSGQGYNEQFF
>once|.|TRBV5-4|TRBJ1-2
TGTGCCAGCAGCCTCCGGGTTAACTTGGGCGGCTACACCTTC
CASSLRVNLGGYTF
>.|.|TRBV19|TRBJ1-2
TGTGCCAGTAGTACAGGAGGCGCAGACTACACCTTC
CASSTGGADYTF